These 32 T cell receptor beta chains originate from one sample sequenced in a study of vaccination effects on CD4 cells after COVID-19. Sequenced by immunoSEQ multiplex PCR; TCRdb stores in-frame clones only, minus some. The sample shows 26,000 or so clones, roughly 74% of them seen only once. Within the ViraFEST assay, antigen-specific CD4+ T cells underwent expansion with viral peptide pools prior to sequencing. Once cultured for 9 to 11 days, the cells underwent separation to obtain CD4+ T cells. The person had PCR-confirmed SARS-CoV-2 infection between March and December 2020. Their antigens remain unidentified. Here the sequenced sample was CD4+ T cells from PBMCs cultured with HCoV-NL63 spike peptides, taken before COVID-19 vaccination. The receptors were sampled from a human donor who had a prior SARS-CoV-2 infection.

The chain recombines TRBV11-2 with TRBJ1-2, with TRBD1 matching 8 bases. This CDR3 region has 13 residues. Per germline, CDR1 SGHAT and CDR2 FQNNGV. V lost 5 bases and J lost 9; bases outside the gene matches: 8. CDR3 amino acids: CASSPIQGVSYTF. In DNA, the CDR3 is TGTGCCAGCAGCCCAATACAGGGGGTGAGCTACACCTTC.

V gene TRBV9 combines with J gene TRBJ2-1, with a weak D call TRBD1 (6 bases). The CDR3 runs to 15 residues. Germline CDR1 and CDR2: SGDLS and YYNGEE. V was trimmed by 0 bases and J by 2 bases, leaving 9 bases between them. The CDR3 loop reads CASSVAEGAYNEQFF. The CDR3 DNA follows: TGTGCCAGCAGCGTAGCAGAGGGGGCCTACAATGAGCAGTTCTTC.

The chain is built from TRBV5-1 and TRBJ1-2, with no clear D. Trimming removed 4 bases at V and 3 bases at J, with 16 bases between. Germline V gene data show CDR1 as SGHRS and CDR2 as YFSETQ. The CDR3 length is 15 residues. CDR3 sequence reads: CASSDWETSHYGYTF. The DNA of the CDR3 is TGCGCCAGCAGCGACTGGGAGACATCCCACTATGGCTACACCTTC.

The chain carries TRBV7-2 and TRBJ1-2, with unresolved D. The length of the CDR3 is 13 residues. Germline V lookup: CDR1 SGHTA, CDR2 FQGNSA. Between the trimmed V and J ends, which lost 3 bases and 6 bases, there was a span of 11 bases. Written as DNA, the CDR3 is TGTGCCAGCAGCTTGTATACAGCAAATGGCTACACCTTC. Translating gives CASSLYTANGYTF.

The rearrangement uses TRBV18 and TRBJ2-2, with 8 bases matching TRBD2. Germline-derived CDR1 and CDR2 are KGHSH and LQKENI. J gave up 8 bases and V 3 bases, and 8 bases lay outside the gene matches. The CDR3 loop spans 15 amino acids. CDR3 region: CASSPGLARAGELFF. In nucleotides, the CDR3 is TGTGCCAGCTCACCCGGACTAGCACGGGCTGGGGAGCTGTTTTTT.

The chain carries TRBV5-6 and TRBJ1-4; D perhaps matches TRBD1 (5 bases). V lost 0 bases and J 10 bases, leaving 22 bases between the germline ends. The CDR3 sequence is 17 residues long. Germline CDR1 is SGHDT and CDR2 is YYEEEE. In nucleotides, the CDR3 is TGTGCCAGCAGCTTGGCCGGGGGGTTTGTGGGGCTCGGAAAACTGTTTTTT. Translation: CASSLAGGFVGLGKLFF.

The chain uses TRBV28 and TRBJ1-5; no clear D gene. This CDR3 has 12 residues. The germline V gene has CDR1 MDHEN and CDR2 SYDVKM. V was pared by 0 bases and J by 9 bases, with 6 bases between. The chain's CDR3 is CASSLWQRPQHF. The CDR3 DNA sequence: TGTGCCAGCAGTTTATGGCAACGGCCCCAGCATTTT.

The chain has TRBV7-3 and TRBJ2-2; no clear D gene. This CDR3 has 12 amino acids. Trimming stripped 5 bases from V and 2 bases from J, with 3 bases between. Germline loops: CDR1 SGHTA, CDR2 FQGTGA. Written as DNA, the CDR3 is TGTGCCAGCAGCCCTAACACCGGGGAGCTGTTTTTT. The encoded protein is CASSPNTGELFF.

The rearrangement uses TRBV7-8 and TRBJ2-2; 7 bases are a match to TRBD2. The CDR3 runs 15 residues. Trimming removed 5 bases from V and 7 bases from J; junction bases left unmatched: 10. Germline CDR1 reads SGHVS; CDR2 reads FQNEAQ. The DNA of the CDR3 is TGTGCCAGCAGCCGGAGCGGGAATGTTGTCGGGGAGCTGTTTTTT. Its translation: CASSRSGNVVGELFF.

The gene calls are TRBV6-2 or TRBV6-3 and TRBJ2-7, with D perhaps matching TRBD1 (6 bases). Germline V gene lookup returns CDR1 MNHEY and CDR2 SVGEGT. The CDR3 contains 13 residues. V lost 2 bases to trimming and J lost 6 bases, with 11 bases between them. The CDR3 sequence: CASSYGTFAEQYF. CDR3 nucleotides: TGTGCCAGCAGTTACGGGACATTTGCCGAGCAGTACTTC.

Only one count was recorded for this clone. The rearrangement uses TRBV27 and TRBJ1-2; TRBD1 matches at 7 bases. In germline, CDR1 is MNHEY, CDR2 SMNVEV (reference sequence). The CDR3 length is 15 residues. The V segment lost 3 bases and the J segment 4 bases; nucleotides outside the gene matches: 8. The CDR3 nucleotides read TGTGCCAGCAGTTTGATTTGGGACAGTGGCTATGGCTACACCTTC. It encodes CASSLIWDSGYGYTF.

The V and J genes are TRBV6-1 and TRBJ1-2, with unresolved D. This CDR3 region has 15 residues. V was trimmed by 2 bases and J by 10 bases, leaving 20 bases between them. Germline-derived CDR1 and CDR2 are MNHNS and SASEGT. CDR3 loop: CASSEIAAMANFYTF. CDR3 bases: TGTGCCAGCAGTGAAATTGCAGCCATGGCCAACTTCTACACCTTC.

This chain links TRBV19 with TRBJ1-5, with D possibly being TRBD1 (5 bases). Germline CDR1 and CDR2: LNHDA and SQIVND (reference sequence). The CDR3 has 16 residues. The germline V and J ends were trimmed by 6 bases and 14 bases, with 29 bases remaining between them. The CDR3 loop is CASSLSPGTPLFREHF. The CDR3 DNA is TGTGCCAGTAGCCTCTCCCCCGGGACCCCTCTCTTTCGCGAGCATTTT.

This chain links TRBV2 with TRBJ1-2; D gene ambiguous. Trimming shortened V by 4 bases and J by 6 bases, and 18 bases separated the two germline ends. Per the germline V gene, CDR1 is SNHLY and CDR2 is FYNNEI. CDR3 length equals 15 residues. The CDR3 protein is CASSGEWRRANGYTF. CDR3 sequence (DNA): TGTGCCAGCAGTGGAGAGTGGCGTAGGGCGAATGGCTACACCTTC.

This clone appeared a single time. The chain recombines TRBV30 with TRBJ2-7; no definite D call. Germline V gene lookup returns CDR1 GTSNPN and CDR2 SVGIG (reference sequence). The CDR3 has 13 residues. V was trimmed by 3 bases and J by 5 bases, leaving 14 bases between them. CDR3 sequence reads: CAWRKTFRDEQYF. The CDR3 nucleotides read TGTGCCTGGAGAAAGACGTTTCGCGACGAGCAGTACTTC.

The V and J genes are TRBV19 and TRBJ2-5; 10 nucleotides align to TRBD1. Germline CDR1 LNHDA, CDR2 SQIVND (reference sequence). J was trimmed by 1 base and V by 3 bases; bases with no gene match: 8. The CDR3 totals 17 residues. For the CDR3, the DNA is TGTGCCAGTAGTATGGGGCCCGGGACAGGGGCCCAAGAGACCCAGTACTTC. Protein sequence: CASSMGPGTGAQETQYF.

J is TRBJ2-7 and V is TRBV29-1, with D possibly TRBD1 on 5 matching bases. CDR1 and CDR2 (germline): SQVTM, ANQGSEA. V was pared by 7 bases and J by 0 bases, with 16 bases between. The CDR3 has 14 amino acids. This CDR3 is CSAQRAQGSYEQYF. CDR3 sequence (DNA): TGCAGCGCCCAACGGGCCCAGGGCTCCTACGAGCAGTACTTC.

The V call is TRBV12-3 or TRBV12-4, the J call TRBJ2-1, with a tentative D call TRBD2 (6 bases). The CDR3 is 12 residues long. Trimming pared 10 bases from V and 4 bases from J, leaving 11 bases between. DNA of the CDR3: TGTGCCACCGAACGGGAGTACAATGAGCAGTTCTTC. This gives the protein CATEREYNEQFF.

The rearrangement uses TRBV6-5 and TRBJ1-3, with 7 bases identical to TRBD1. The V gene's germline CDR1 is MNHEY and CDR2 SVGAGI. The CDR3 is made up of 14 amino acids. Germline trimming cut 6 bases from V and 7 bases from J; bases unmatched to any gene: 9. The CDR3 bases are TGTGCCAGCAGGAGGGGGCTGGAAGGTAACACCATATATTTT. Amino acids: CASRRGLEGNTIYF.

The chain has TRBV2 and TRBJ2-3, with TRBD1 matching over 7 bases. J gave up 5 bases and V 1 base, and 9 bases lay outside the gene matches. The CDR3 extends over 16 amino acids. The germline CDR1 and CDR2 sequences are SNHLY and FYNNEI. The CDR3, as DNA: TGTGCCAGCAGTGAAGAGGGCTCCGACAGGGTAGATACGCAGTATTTT. It encodes CASSEEGSDRVDTQYF.

J is TRBJ1-3 and V is TRBV6-5; 8 bases match TRBD1. The V segment lost 1 base and the J segment 5 bases; nucleotides outside the gene matches: 7. Per germline, CDR1 MNHEY and CDR2 SVGAGI. The CDR3 has 16 residues. Written as DNA, the CDR3 is TGTGCCAGCAGTTACTGGGGAGGACAGGGCCGAAACACCATATATTTT. This translates into CASSYWGGQGRNTIYF.

CDR3 sequence reads: CSASSADRGRSEQFF. CDR3 in DNA: TGCAGTGCTAGTTCAGCAGACAGGGGGCGCAGTGAGCAGTTCTTC. The chain uses TRBV20-1 and TRBJ2-1; 10 bases fit TRBD1. Per the germline V gene, CDR1 is DFQATT and CDR2 is SNEGSKA (reference sequence). Trimming removed 3 bases from V and 9 bases from J; junction bases left unmatched: 11. This CDR3 comprises 15 residues.

This clone was observed a handful of times. This chain uses TRBV2 with TRBJ2-7, with 7 bases that match TRBD2. The CDR3 is made up of 12 amino acids. After removal of 9 bases from V and 6 bases from J, the junction contained 8 bases not matched to a gene. Germline CDR1 and CDR2: SNHLY and FYNNEI. CDR3 DNA: TGTGCCAGTGCTAGCGGCCATACCGAGCAGTACTTC. Translated: CASASGHTEQYF. The full variable domain, completed using reference TRBV2 and TRBJ2-7, is EPEVTQTPSHQVTQMGQEVILRCVPISNHLYFYWYRQILGQKVEFLVSFYNNEISEKSEIFDDQFSVERPDGSNFTLKIRSTKLEDSAMYFCASASGHTEQYFGPGTRLTVT.

The V and J genes are TRBV10-3 and TRBJ2-6, with a possible D match to TRBD1 (5 bases). V was trimmed by 3 bases and J by 0 bases, leaving 18 bases between them. The CDR3 extends over 19 amino acids. Looked up from germline, CDR1 is ENHRY and CDR2 is SYGVKD. CDR3 nucleotides: TGTGCCATCAGTGAAGGACCCAGATCAGGGTTCTCTGGGGCCAACGTCCTGACTTTC. Translation gives CAISEGPRSGFSGANVLTF.

The chain combines TRBV2 with TRBJ2-3; D is unresolved. The CDR3 contains 13 residues. The V end lost 1 base, the J end lost 1 base, and 3 bases lay between the germline ends. Germline V lookup: CDR1 SNHLY, CDR2 FYNNEI. CDR3 protein: CASSEGGTDTQYF. The CDR3 DNA reads TGTGCCAGCAGTGAAGGGGGCACAGATACGCAGTATTTT.

The chain uses TRBV5-1 and TRBJ2-5; no firm D call. The CDR3 spans 15 residues. Germline CDR1 SGHRS, CDR2 YFSETQ. Between the trimmed V and J ends, which lost 4 bases and 1 base, there was a span of 14 bases. The CDR3 spells CASSSPVGSQETQYF. Written as DNA, the CDR3 is TGCGCCAGCAGCAGTCCGGTCGGTAGCCAAGAGACCCAGTACTTC.

The chain has TRBV5-5 and TRBJ2-1, with TRBD2 matching over 8 bases. The ends lost 0 bases at V and 7 bases at J; junction bases unmatched: 9. Germline lookup yields CDR1 SGHKS and CDR2 YYEKEE (reference sequence). CDR3 length equals 16 residues. CDR3 coding DNA: TGTGCCAGCAGCTTGGGGATCGGGAGGGCTCGGAATGAGCAGTTCTTC. Protein sequence: CASSLGIGRARNEQFF.

The V and J genes are TRBV7-8 and TRBJ2-1; 14 nucleotides agree with TRBD2. Germline V gene sequence: CDR1 SGHVS, CDR2 FQNEAQ. Trimming removed 5 bases from V and 8 bases from J; junction bases left unmatched: 14. This CDR3 has 18 amino acids. In DNA, the CDR3 is TGTGCCAGCAGCAGACGAGGGACTAGCGGGAGAAGGTCCGATGAGCAGTTCTTC. This codes for CASSRRGTSGRRSDEQFF.

This clone was recorded only once. J is TRBJ1-1 and V is TRBV19; 8 nucleotides line up with TRBD1. Germline CDR1 LNHDA, CDR2 SQIVND (reference sequence). This CDR3 is 13 amino acids long. V lost 6 bases and J lost 4; bases outside the gene matches: 4. CDR3 residues: CASREDRATEAFF. The CDR3 DNA sequence: TGTGCCAGTAGAGAGGACAGGGCCACTGAAGCTTTCTTT. The full variable domain, its missing parts supplied by reference TRBV19 and TRBJ1-1, is DGGITQSPKYLFRKEGQNVTLSCEQNLNHDAMYWYRQDPGQGLRLIYYSQIVNDFQKGDIAEGYSVSREKKESFPLTVTSAQKNPTAFYLCASREDRATEAFFGQGTRLTVV.

This clone has just a few counts. The rearrangement links TRBV5-1 to TRBJ1-1, with TRBD1 matching 7 bases. Trimming removed 7 bases from V and 5 bases from J; junction bases left unmatched: 5. From germline, CDR1 is SGHRS and CDR2 YFSETQ. The CDR3 has 12 amino acids. The CDR3, as DNA: TGCGCCAGCCAGGGGGTGGGGACTGAAGCTTTCTTT. Translation gives CASQGVGTEAFF.

V and J are TRBV30 and TRBJ1-5; possibly TRBD1 for D (6 bases). This CDR3 has 14 amino acids. Looked up from germline, CDR1 is GTSNPN and CDR2 is SVGIG (reference sequence). The V and J ends lost 2 bases and 2 bases respectively, with 10 bases between them. The CDR3 nucleotides are TGTGCCTGGAGTTCAGGGGTAGGCAATCAGCCCCAGCATTTT. Residues: CAWSSGVGNQPQHF.

The rearrangement joins TRBV24-1 to TRBJ2-5, with D perhaps TRBD2 (6 bases). V gave up 6 bases and J gave up 4 bases, with 14 bases separating them. This CDR3 region has 14 residues. Germline V lookup: CDR1 KGHDR, CDR2 SFDVKD. CDR3 coding DNA: TGTGCCACCAGTCCTTCCGGGGGTCGAGAGACCCAGTACTTC. It codes for CATSPSGGRETQYF.